Reported below is one T cell receptor (beta chain). This entry is derived from a study of blood T cell repertoires in COVID-19. Whole-study context: COVID-19 samples collected from the United States, Italy and Spain covered acute and convalescent phases.

Data came from immunoSEQ multiplex PCR; TCRdb stores just in-frame clones and leaves some out. The sample has approximately 200,000 clones, around 83% seen once; the top ten hold over 2.5%. The germline V gene encodes CDR1 MNHEY and CDR2 SMNVEV (reference sequence). This CDR3 has 16 amino acids. The V and J ends lost 2 bases and 5 bases respectively, with 19 bases between them. The V call is TRBV27, the J call TRBJ2-7; D possibly corresponds to TRBD2 (6 bases). The sample comprised peripheral blood. The receptor comes from a man aged 50 to 59 who had recovered from COVID-19. The CDR3 spells CASSLTAGLAGHEQYF. The CDR3, as DNA: TGTGCCAGCAGTTTAACGGCGGGACTCGCCGGTCACGAGCAGTACTTC.